What follows are 22 T cell receptor beta chains derived from one specimen sequenced in a study of blood T cells in healthy people across ages. Through a sample-barcoded 5' primer and a J-beta primer mix, a second PCR was run for roughly 6 to 12 cycles. One entry per CDR3 protein results from TCRdb running MiXCR on the 5' RACE reads. The data show 850,000 to 1,100,000 distinct CDR3 sequences, approximately 38% seen once. Sequences were obtained from blood. The origin of the receptors is a man aged 18 to 30 in good health.

J is TRBJ1-1 and V is TRBV9; 7 nucleotides match TRBD1. The CDR3 loop spans 16 amino acids. V lost 4 bases to trimming and J lost 2 bases; unmatched junction nucleotides: 11. Germline CDR1 SGDLS, CDR2 YYNGEE. This chain's CDR3 is CASSSRTGTKNTEAFF. The CDR3 DNA is TGTGCCAGCAGCTCCCGGACAGGAACGAAAAACACTGAAGCTTTCTTT.

V usage is TRBV5-1 and J usage is TRBJ2-7; the D is unclear. The CDR3 has 16 residues. CDR1 and CDR2 (germline): SGHRS, YFSETQ. V lost 2 bases, J lost 2 bases, and 17 bases lay in between. The CDR3 sequence is CASSFYISAATYEQYF. DNA for the CDR3: TGCGCCAGCAGCTTCTATATCTCCGCAGCAACCTACGAGCAGTACTTC.

J is TRBJ1-5 and V is TRBV6-2 or TRBV6-3, with 8 bases matching TRBD1. This CDR3 contains 17 residues. The junction had 14 bases not matched to a gene; V was cut back by 4 bases and J by 6 bases. The germline V gene encodes CDR1 MNHEY and CDR2 SVGEGT. CDR3 sequence: CASSLRKDRAKGQPQHF. The CDR3, as DNA: TGTGCCAGCAGTTTACGTAAGGACAGGGCGAAGGGTCAGCCCCAGCATTTT.

In this sample, this clonotype turned up a few times. V is TRBV6-6 and J is TRBJ2-3; D might be TRBD1 (6 bases). The CDR3 has 13 residues. Germline loops: CDR1 MNHNY, CDR2 SVGAGI (reference sequence). Trimming shortened V by 6 bases and J by 6 bases, and 13 bases separated the two germline ends. The CDR3 coding sequence is TGTGCCAGCAGCCAGGACAGTCACGATACGCAGTATTTT. Translation gives CASSQDSHDTQYF.

This clonotype was picked up a small number of times. The rearrangement joins TRBV7-9 to TRBJ2-3; unclear D gene. Germline CDR1 SEHNR, CDR2 FQNEAQ (reference sequence). V was shortened by 7 bases and J by 7 bases, with 21 bases between the two germline ends. The CDR3 runs 15 residues. In DNA form, the CDR3 reads TGTGCCAGCAACTTCCTTACTGGCGTTAGTAATACGCAGTATTTT. Protein product: CASNFLTGVSNTQYF.

This CDR3 reads CASSLDEGDRVYGYTF. For the CDR3, the DNA is TGTGCCAGCAGCTTAGATGAAGGGGACAGGGTGTATGGCTACACCTTC. This chain links TRBV13 with TRBJ1-2; 9 nucleotides agree with TRBD1. V trimming: 1 base; J trimming: 5 bases; junction bases outside the gene matches: 8. The V gene's germline CDR1 is PRHDT and CDR2 FYEKMQ (reference sequence). The CDR3 is 16 amino acids.

The chain links TRBV6-1 to TRBJ2-3, with TRBD2 matching over 9 bases. The trim removed 2 bases at V and 5 bases at J, leaving 14 bases unmatched. The CDR3 is made up of 18 amino acids. Per the germline V gene, CDR1 is MNHNS and CDR2 is SASEGT. The CDR3 DNA follows: TGTGCCAGCAGTGAACGAGTTAGCGGGGGCTTAGGCATAGATACGCAGTATTTT. Amino acid sequence: CASSERVSGGLGIDTQYF.

This clonotype was counted a few times. The genes are TRBV7-2 and TRBJ1-5; D is possibly TRBD1 (5 bases). Trimming shortened V by 5 bases and J by 3 bases, and 14 bases separated the two germline ends. The CDR3 is 15 residues long. Germline V gene sequence: CDR1 SGHTA, CDR2 FQGNSA. The CDR3 region is CASSDSGMDNQPQHF. The CDR3 DNA reads as TGTGCCAGCAGCGATTCAGGGATGGACAATCAGCCCCAGCATTTT. Full variable domain (remainder filled in from reference TRBV7-2 and TRBJ1-5): GAGVSQSPSNKVTEKGKDVELRCDPISGHTALYWYRQSLGQGLEFLIYFQGNSAPDKSGLPSDRFSAERTGGSVSTLTIQRTQQEDSAVYLCASSDSGMDNQPQHFGDGTRLSIL.

This clonotype has just a few counts. The J gene is TRBJ2-1, the V gene TRBV12-3 or TRBV12-4, with D unclear. This CDR3 region has 14 residues. Trimming stripped 2 bases from V and 3 bases from J, with 8 bases between. In DNA, the CDR3 is TGTGCCAGCAGTTTACCCGGGCACTACAATGAGCAGTTCTTC. Translating it yields CASSLPGHYNEQFF.

The gene calls are TRBV15 and TRBJ1-1; D is ambiguous. Trimming left V 6 bases short and J 4 bases short, with 12 bases between. Germline loops: CDR1 LNHNV, CDR2 YYDKDF (reference sequence). There are 13 residues in the CDR3. CDR3 residues: CATRYLMGTEAFF. DNA of the CDR3: TGTGCCACCAGGTACCTAATGGGCACTGAAGCTTTCTTT. Full variable domain (outside the CDR3, taken from reference TRBV15 and TRBJ1-1): DAMVIQNPRYQVTQFGKPVTLSCSQTLNHNVMYWYQQKSSQAPKLLFHYYDKDFNNEADTPDNFQSRRPNTSFCFLDIRSPGLGDTAMYLCATRYLMGTEAFFGQGTRLTVV.

The V call is TRBV18, the J call TRBJ1-2; D is undetermined. Germline values: CDR1 KGHSH, CDR2 LQKENI. The CDR3 is 14 residues long. The V end lost 2 bases, the J end lost 4 bases, and 11 bases lay between the germline ends. This chain's CDR3 is CASSPEVEFYGYTF. DNA of the CDR3: TGTGCCAGCTCACCAGAGGTAGAGTTCTATGGCTACACCTTC.

V and J are TRBV29-1 and TRBJ2-3; D perhaps matches TRBD1 (6 bases). The CDR3 has 13 amino acids. Germline values: CDR1 SQVTM, CDR2 ANQGSEA. Trimming removed 6 bases from V and 1 base from J, with 11 bases in between. The CDR3 reads CSVGPGGTDTQYF. In DNA, the CDR3 is TGCAGCGTGGGGCCAGGGGGCACAGATACGCAGTATTTT.

The V and J genes are TRBV5-1 and TRBJ1-1; maybe TRBD1 (6 bases). V was cut by 9 bases and J by 0 bases, with 12 bases left in between. The CDR3 spans 13 residues. Germline CDR1 reads SGHRS; CDR2 reads YFSETQ. The CDR3 loop reads CATRGGVNTEAFF. CDR3 bases: TGCGCCACCCGGGGGGGCGTGAACACTGAAGCTTTCTTT.

This clonotype was seen a few times. This rearrangement joins TRBV5-5 to TRBJ2-3, with D possibly TRBD2 on 6 matching bases. V was clipped by 0 bases and J by 4 bases, with 12 bases between them. In germline, CDR1 is SGHKS, CDR2 YYEKEE (reference sequence). The CDR3 is 15 residues long. The CDR3 spells CASSLVPGVADTQYF. The CDR3 DNA reads TGTGCCAGCAGCTTGGTTCCGGGGGTTGCAGATACGCAGTATTTT.

Concerning this clonotype itself: Its ends do not fully match the called genes, so a read error is possible. V and J are TRBV12-3 or TRBV12-4 and TRBJ1-2; TRBD1 aligns across 10 bases. The CDR3 is 15 residues long. The CDR3 is CASSLGQGGNDSYTF. DNA for the CDR3: TGTGCCAGCAGCTTAGGACAGGGGGGGAATGATAGCTACACCTTC.

The chain combines TRBV6-6 with TRBJ1-5; TRBD1 might be the D (6 bases). CDR1 MNHNY and CDR2 SVGAGI come from the germline V gene (reference sequence). V lost 10 bases, J lost 7 bases, and 20 bases lay in between. This CDR3 comprises 14 residues. DNA of the CDR3: TGTGCCACCAGGGGTGGAGTGGAGTCACAGCCCCAGCATTTT. Translation: CATRGGVESQPQHF.

The rearrangement links TRBV6-2 or TRBV6-3 to TRBJ2-3; possible D gene TRBD2, 6 bases. Trimming took off 5 bases at V and 4 bases at J, with 16 bases between the two ends. Germline V gene sequence: CDR1 MNHEY, CDR2 SVGEGT. CDR3 size: 15 residues. CDR3: CASSTRLVVADTQYF. In DNA, the CDR3 is TGTGCCAGCAGTACGCGACTAGTTGTGGCAGATACGCAGTATTTT.

This clonotype appeared a few times. The chain combines TRBV6-6 with TRBJ2-3; a possible D gene is TRBD2 (5 bases). Germline loops: CDR1 MNHNY, CDR2 SVGAGI (reference sequence). V was trimmed by 5 bases and J by 2 bases, leaving 14 bases between them. The CDR3 is 15 amino acids. The DNA of the CDR3 is TGTGCCAGCAGTCCTGACTTAGCGAACACAGATACGCAGTATTTT. It codes for CASSPDLANTDTQYF.

This clonotype was seen a handful of times. This rearrangement joins TRBV9 to TRBJ2-1; D uncertain. Germline V gene lookup returns CDR1 SGDLS and CDR2 YYNGEE. This CDR3 contains 18 residues. V was shortened by 4 bases and J by 0 bases, with 20 bases between the two germline ends. Here the CDR3 reads CASSPSGVGPSSYNEQFF. The CDR3 coding sequence is TGTGCCAGCAGCCCGTCCGGCGTAGGCCCCAGCTCCTACAATGAGCAGTTCTTC.

In this sample, this clonotype turned up a few times. This chain connects TRBV28 to TRBJ2-1, with D possibly matching TRBD1 (5 bases). The CDR3 sequence is 15 residues long. The germline CDR1 and CDR2 sequences are MDHEN and SYDVKM. The ends were cut back, 3 bases at V and 4 bases at J, with 13 bases in the middle. DNA for the CDR3: TGTGCCAGCAGTTTGGGGCAGTCGCCTTACAATGAGCAGTTCTTC. This translates into CASSLGQSPYNEQFF.

The chain employs TRBV25-1 and TRBJ2-7; 7 bases are a match to TRBD1. The CDR3 sequence is 15 residues long. Germline V gene data show CDR1 as MGHDK and CDR2 as SYGVNS. The V and J ends lost 3 bases and 1 base, in that order; junction bases with no gene match: 6. The DNA for the CDR3 is TGTGCCAGCAGTGAGGGATGCAGGGGGTCCTACGAGCAGTACTTC. Translating it yields CASSEGCRGSYEQYF.

This clonotype was seen a few times. The chain links TRBV2 to TRBJ2-5; 9 bases map to TRBD2. The CDR3 consists of 18 residues. From germline, CDR1 is SNHLY and CDR2 FYNNEI. V dropped 3 bases and J dropped 5; count of bases not matched to a gene: 16. The CDR3 loop reads CASSENLAGPTKWETQYF. CDR3 DNA: TGTGCCAGCAGTGAGAATCTAGCGGGGCCCACAAAATGGGAGACCCAGTACTTC.